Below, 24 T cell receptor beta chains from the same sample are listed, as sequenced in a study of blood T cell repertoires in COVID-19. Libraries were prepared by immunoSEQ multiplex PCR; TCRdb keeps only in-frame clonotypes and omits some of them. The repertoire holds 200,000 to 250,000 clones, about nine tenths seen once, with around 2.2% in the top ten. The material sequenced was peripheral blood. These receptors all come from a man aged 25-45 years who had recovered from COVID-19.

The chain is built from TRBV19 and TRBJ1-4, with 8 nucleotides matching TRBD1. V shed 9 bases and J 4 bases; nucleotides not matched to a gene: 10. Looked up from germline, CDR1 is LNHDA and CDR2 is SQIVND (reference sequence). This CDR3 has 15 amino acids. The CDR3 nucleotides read TGTGCCAGCGCGGACAGGGTTCGGGGTAATGAAAAACTGTTTTTT. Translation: CASADRVRGNEKLFF.

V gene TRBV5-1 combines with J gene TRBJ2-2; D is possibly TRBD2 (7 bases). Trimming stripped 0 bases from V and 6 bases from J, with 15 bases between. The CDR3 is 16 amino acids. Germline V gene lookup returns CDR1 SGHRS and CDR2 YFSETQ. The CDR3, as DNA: TGCGCCAGCAGCTTGGCCGATCGGGGGGCATCCGGGGAGCTGTTTTTT. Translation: CASSLADRGASGELFF. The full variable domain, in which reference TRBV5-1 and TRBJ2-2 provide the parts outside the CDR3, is KAGVTQTPRYLIKTRGQQVTLSCSPISGHRSVSWYQQTPGQGLQFLFEYFSETQRNKGNFPGRFSGRQFSNSRSEMNVSTLELGDSALYLCASSLADRGASGELFFGEGSRLTVL.

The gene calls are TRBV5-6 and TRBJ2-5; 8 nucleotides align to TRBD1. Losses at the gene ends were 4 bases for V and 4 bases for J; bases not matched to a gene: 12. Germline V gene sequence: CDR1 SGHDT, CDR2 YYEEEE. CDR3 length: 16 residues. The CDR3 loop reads CASSTWTGPGLETQYF. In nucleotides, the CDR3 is TGTGCCAGCAGCACCTGGACAGGGCCTGGGCTAGAGACCCAGTACTTC.

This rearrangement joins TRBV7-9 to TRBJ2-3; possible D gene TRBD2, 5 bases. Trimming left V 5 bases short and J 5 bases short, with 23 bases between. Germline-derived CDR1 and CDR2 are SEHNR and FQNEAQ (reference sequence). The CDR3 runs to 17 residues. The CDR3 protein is CASSPIEAGTRGDTQYF. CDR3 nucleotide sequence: TGTGCCAGCAGCCCTATCGAGGCCGGAACCCGGGGAGATACGCAGTATTTT.

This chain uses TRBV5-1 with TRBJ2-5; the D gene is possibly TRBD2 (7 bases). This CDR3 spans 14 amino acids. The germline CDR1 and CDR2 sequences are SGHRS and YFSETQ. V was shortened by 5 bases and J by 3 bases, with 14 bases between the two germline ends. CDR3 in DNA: TGCGCCAGCAGTCGCGGGGGCGGGGAAGAGACCCAGTACTTC. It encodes CASSRGGGEETQYF.

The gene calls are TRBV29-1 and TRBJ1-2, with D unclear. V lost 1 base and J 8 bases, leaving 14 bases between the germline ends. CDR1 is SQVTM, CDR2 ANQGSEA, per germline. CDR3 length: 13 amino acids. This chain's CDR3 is CSVEGFLNTGYTF. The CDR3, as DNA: TGCAGCGTTGAAGGGTTCCTTAACACAGGCTACACCTTC.

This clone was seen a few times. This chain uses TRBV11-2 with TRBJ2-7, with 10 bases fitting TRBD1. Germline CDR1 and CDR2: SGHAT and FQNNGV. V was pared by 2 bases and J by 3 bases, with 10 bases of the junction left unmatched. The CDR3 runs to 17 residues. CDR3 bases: TGTGCCAGCAGCTTAAGGGCGACAGGGGGCATCCTCTACGAGCAGTACTTC. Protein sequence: CASSLRATGGILYEQYF.

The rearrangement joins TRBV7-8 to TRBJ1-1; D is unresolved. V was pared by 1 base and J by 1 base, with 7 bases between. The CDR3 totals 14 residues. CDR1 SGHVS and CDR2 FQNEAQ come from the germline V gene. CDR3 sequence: CASSLVTGNTEAFF. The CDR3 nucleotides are TGTGCCAGCAGCTTAGTGACGGGGAACACTGAAGCTTTCTTT.

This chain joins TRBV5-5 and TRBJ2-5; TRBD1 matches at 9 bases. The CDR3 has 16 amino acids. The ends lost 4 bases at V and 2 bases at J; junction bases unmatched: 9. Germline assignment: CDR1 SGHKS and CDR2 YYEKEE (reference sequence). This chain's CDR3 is CASSPTSQGAQETQYF. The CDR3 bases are TGTGCCAGCAGCCCTACGTCACAGGGGGCGCAAGAGACCCAGTACTTC. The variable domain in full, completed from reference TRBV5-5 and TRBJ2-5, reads DAGVTQSPTHLIKTRGQQVTLRCSPISGHKSVSWYQQVLGQGPQFIFQYYEKEERGRGNFPDRFSARQFPNYSSELNVNALLLGDSALYLCASSPTSQGAQETQYFGPGTRLLVL.

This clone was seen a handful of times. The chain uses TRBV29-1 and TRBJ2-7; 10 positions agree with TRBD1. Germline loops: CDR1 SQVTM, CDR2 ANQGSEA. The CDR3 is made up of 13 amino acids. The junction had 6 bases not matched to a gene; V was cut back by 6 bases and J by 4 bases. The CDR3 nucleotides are TGCAGCGTGTCGGGACAGGGGAGTTACGAGCAGTACTTC. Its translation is CSVSGQGSYEQYF.

CDR3 coding DNA: TGTGCCAGCAGCTTAGCGTTAAGACAGGGTCCGGGAGGCTACACCTTC. This encodes CASSLALRQGPGGYTF. The J gene is TRBJ1-2, the V gene TRBV13, with TRBD1 matching over 7 bases. Losses at the gene ends were 1 base for V and 8 bases for J; bases not matched to a gene: 13. The CDR3 loop spans 16 amino acids. Germline lookup yields CDR1 PRHDT and CDR2 FYEKMQ (reference sequence).

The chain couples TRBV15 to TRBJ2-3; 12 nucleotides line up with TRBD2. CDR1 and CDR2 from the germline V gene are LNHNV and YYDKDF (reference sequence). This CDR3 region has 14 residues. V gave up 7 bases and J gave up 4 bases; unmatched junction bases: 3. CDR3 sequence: CATTLAGGPDTQYF. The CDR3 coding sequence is TGTGCCACCACACTAGCGGGGGGCCCAGATACGCAGTATTTT.

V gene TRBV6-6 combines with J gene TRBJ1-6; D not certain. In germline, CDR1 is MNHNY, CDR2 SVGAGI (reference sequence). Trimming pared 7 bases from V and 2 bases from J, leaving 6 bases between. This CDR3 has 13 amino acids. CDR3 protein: CASTTAYNSPLHF. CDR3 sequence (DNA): TGTGCCAGCACAACAGCCTATAATTCACCCCTCCACTTT.

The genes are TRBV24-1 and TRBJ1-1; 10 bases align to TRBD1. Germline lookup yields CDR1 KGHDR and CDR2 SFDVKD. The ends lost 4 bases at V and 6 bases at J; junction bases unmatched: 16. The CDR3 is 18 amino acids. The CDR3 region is CATSESGQGTFNRAEAFF. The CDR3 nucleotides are TGTGCCACCAGTGAATCGGGACAGGGGACCTTTAATCGAGCTGAAGCTTTCTTT.

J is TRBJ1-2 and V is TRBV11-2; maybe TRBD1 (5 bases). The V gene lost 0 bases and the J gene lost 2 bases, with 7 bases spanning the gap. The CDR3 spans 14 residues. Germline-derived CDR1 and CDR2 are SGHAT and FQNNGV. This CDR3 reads CASSLDRQNYGYTF. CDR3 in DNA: TGTGCCAGCAGCTTAGATAGACAGAACTATGGCTACACCTTC.

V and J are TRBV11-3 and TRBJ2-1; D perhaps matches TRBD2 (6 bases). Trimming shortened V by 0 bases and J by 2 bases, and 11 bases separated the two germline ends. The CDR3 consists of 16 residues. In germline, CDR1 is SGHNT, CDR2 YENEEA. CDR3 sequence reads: CASSLDGGTTYNEQFF. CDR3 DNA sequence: TGTGCCAGCAGCTTAGATGGGGGGACCACCTACAATGAGCAGTTCTTC.

CDR3 bases: TGTGCCAGTAGGGACAGGAGCTATGGCTACACCTTC. Protein: CASRDRSYGYTF. V and J are TRBV19 and TRBJ1-2; the match to TRBD1 covers 7 bases. In germline, CDR1 is LNHDA, CDR2 SQIVND (reference sequence). Losses at the gene ends were 6 bases for V and 4 bases for J; bases not matched to a gene: 2. The CDR3 is made up of 12 amino acids.

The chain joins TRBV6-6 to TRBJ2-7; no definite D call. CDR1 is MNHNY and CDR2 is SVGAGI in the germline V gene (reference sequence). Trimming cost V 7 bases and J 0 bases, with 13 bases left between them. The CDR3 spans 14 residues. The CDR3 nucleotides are TGTGCCAGCACTCTACCCTCCACCTCCTACGAGCAGTACTTC. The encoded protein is CASTLPSTSYEQYF.

The CDR3 coding sequence is TGTGCCAGCAGTTCTCCCGCGGAGAGCTCCTACGAGCAGTACTTC. It translates to CASSSPAESSYEQYF. The chain carries TRBV27 and TRBJ2-7; the D is unclear. V lost 4 bases and J 0 bases, leaving 13 bases between the germline ends. Germline values: CDR1 MNHEY, CDR2 SMNVEV (reference sequence). The CDR3 contains 15 residues.

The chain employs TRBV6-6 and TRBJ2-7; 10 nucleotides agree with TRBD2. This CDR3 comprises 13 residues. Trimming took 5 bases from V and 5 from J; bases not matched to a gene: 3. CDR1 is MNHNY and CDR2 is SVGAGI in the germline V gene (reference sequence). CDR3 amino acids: CASSPGLANEQYF. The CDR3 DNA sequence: TGTGCCAGCAGTCCGGGACTAGCGAACGAGCAGTACTTC.

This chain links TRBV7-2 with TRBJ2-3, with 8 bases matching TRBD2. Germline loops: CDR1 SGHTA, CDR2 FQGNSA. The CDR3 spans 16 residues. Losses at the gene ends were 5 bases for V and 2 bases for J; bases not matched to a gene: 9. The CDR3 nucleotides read TGTGCCAGCAGCCCCCGAGCGGGGGACCTCACAGATACGCAGTATTTT. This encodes CASSPRAGDLTDTQYF.

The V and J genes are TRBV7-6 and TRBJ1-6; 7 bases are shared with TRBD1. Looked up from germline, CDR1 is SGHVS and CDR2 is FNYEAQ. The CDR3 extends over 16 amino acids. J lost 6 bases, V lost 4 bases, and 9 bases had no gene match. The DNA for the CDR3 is TGTGCCAGCAGCTCTAGACCGGGACAGAGTAATTCACCCCTCCACTTT. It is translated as CASSSRPGQSNSPLHF.

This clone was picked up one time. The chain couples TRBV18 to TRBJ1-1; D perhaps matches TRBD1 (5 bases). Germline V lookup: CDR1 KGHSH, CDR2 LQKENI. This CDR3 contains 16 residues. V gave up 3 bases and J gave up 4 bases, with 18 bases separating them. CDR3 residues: CASSPLRAGRGTEAFF. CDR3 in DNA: TGTGCCAGCTCACCCCTAAGGGCAGGGCGAGGCACTGAAGCTTTCTTT.

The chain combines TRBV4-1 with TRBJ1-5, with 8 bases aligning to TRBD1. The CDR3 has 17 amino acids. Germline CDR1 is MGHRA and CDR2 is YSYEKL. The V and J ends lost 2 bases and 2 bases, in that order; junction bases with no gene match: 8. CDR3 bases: TGCGCCAGCAGCCAACGTCAGGGGGCTTCTGGCAATCAGCCCCAGCATTTT. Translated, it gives CASSQRQGASGNQPQHF.